The 28 T cell receptor delta chains presented below share a single source sample, sequenced in a study of gamma-delta chains in newborns, infants, children. TCRdb re-identified clones in the reads via CATT. Altogether 3,300 or so delta-chain clones are present, 3.9% being singletons, with the ten largest covering about 16%. Sequencing was performed on blood. The source is a child who was a newborn, infant or young child, either healthy, febrile or measles-vaccinated (not recorded which).

As to this clone: A read error likely explains why the TCRdb protein, taken from a much larger clone, differs from this DNA's translation at residue 3; the protein shown is translated from the DNA. The V call is TRDV2, the J call TRDJ2; D is perhaps TRDD3 (5 bases). Germline V lookup: CDR1 GEAIGNYY, CDR2 EKD. This CDR3 comprises 17 residues. In nucleotides, the CDR3 is TGTGCCCGTGACACCGTTGGGATGGAGGTTTTGACAGCACAACTCTTCTTT. Its translation is CARDTVGMEVLTAQLFF.

This clone showed up just a few times. The rearrangement links TRDV1 to TRDJ1, with D perhaps given as TRDD2 or TRDD3 (7 bases each). Germline loops: CDR1 TSWWSYY, CDR2 QGS. The V and J ends lost 2 bases and 5 bases respectively, with 33 bases between them. The CDR3 sequence is 21 residues long. CDR3 in DNA: TGTGCTCTTGGGGAAGGTTCTGTATGGCCTTCCTTAGATCAACTGGGGGATAAACTCATCTTT. This sequence encodes CALGEGSVWPSLDQLGDKLIF.

Only a few counts were recorded for this clone. This likely reflects a read error, since a far larger clone is one base away. Other DNA sequences in this sample translate to the same CDR3. V usage is TRDV2 and J usage is TRDJ3, with 10 bases fitting TRDD3. The germline gives CDR1 GEAIGNYY, CDR2 EKD. This CDR3 comprises 18 residues. Written as DNA, the CDR3 is TGTGCCTGCGACACCGGGGGATACGGCTCCTGGGACACCCGACAGATGTTTTTC. Translation gives CACDTGGYGSWDTRQMFF.

This clone was observed a handful of times. The protein TCRdb gives is from a much larger clone and does not agree with this DNA's translation at residue 3, likely a read error; the protein shown here comes from the DNA. The chain links TRDV1 to TRDJ2, with D tentatively TRDD3 (6 bases). CDR1 and CDR2 from the germline V gene are TSWWSYY and QGS. CDR3 size: 15 residues. CDR3 nucleotide sequence: TGTGCTCCTGGGGAAGAAGAGGCTTTGACAGCACAACTCTTCTTT. Translation gives CAPGEEEALTAQLFF.

There are a few counts of this clone. Given a far larger clone just one base away, this is likely a sequencing read error. Other DNA sequences in the sample encode the same CDR3. The chain employs TRDV2 and TRDJ1; 13 bases line up with TRDD3. This CDR3 is 14 amino acids long. Germline-derived CDR1 and CDR2 are GEAIGNYY and EKD. CDR3 region: CACDTGGYADKLIF. The CDR3 DNA reads TGTGCCTGTGATACTGGGGGATACGCCGATAAACTTATCTTT.

Within the sample, this clone is medium-sized (0.01 to 0.1%). A much larger clone lies a single base off, so this may be a read error. CDR3 bases: TGTGCCTGTGGCAAATGGGGGATGACAGCACAACTCTTCTTT. Translation gives CACGKWGMTAQLFF. V and J are TRDV2 and TRDJ2, with TRDD3 matching 7 bases. Trimming at V came to 5 bases and at J to 3 bases, leaving 5 bases not matched to a gene. Germline CDR1 GEAIGNYY, CDR2 EKD. The CDR3 covers 14 residues.

The V gene is TRDV2, the J gene TRDJ3, with 11 bases matching TRDD3. Germline CDR1 is GEAIGNYY and CDR2 is EKD. The CDR3 extends over 19 amino acids. V was pared by 3 bases and J by 0 bases, with 6 bases of the junction left unmatched. The CDR3 nucleotides read TGTGCCTGTGACCTACTGGGGGATATCAACTCCTGGGACACCCGACAGATGTTTTTC. This sequence encodes CACDLLGDINSWDTRQMFF.

Worth noting for this clone: TCRdb pairs this DNA with a much larger clone's protein that differs at residue 9, likely a read error; the protein shown was translated from the DNA. The chain uses TRDV2 and TRDJ3; D perhaps matches TRDD3 (6 bases). CDR3 length: 19 residues. CDR1 and CDR2 (germline): GEAIGNYY, EKD. V lost 0 bases, J lost 0 bases, and 14 bases lay in between. For the CDR3, the DNA is TGTGCCTGTGACACCGTGTGGGGGGTACGCTCCTGGGACACCCGACAGATGTTTTTC. This gives the protein CACDTVWGVRSWDTRQMFF.

Only a few counts were recorded for this clone. A read error is likely here: a far larger clone is one base away. Other DNA sequences in the same sample also yield this CDR3. The chain is built from TRDV2 and TRDJ1; D is perhaps TRDD3 (5 bases). Germline V gives CDR1 GEAIGNYY, CDR2 EKD. This CDR3 comprises 13 residues. Deletions cut 4 bases from V and 0 bases from J, with 8 bases between. The CDR3 DNA reads as TGTGCCTGTGATACTGGATACACCGATAAACTCATCTTT. Amino acids: CACDTGYTDKLIF.

This clone came up a few times. This likely stems from a read error, as it lies one base from a far larger clone. Other DNA variants within this sample encode the same CDR3. The CDR3: CACDRLGDTDKLIF. Written as DNA, the CDR3 is TGTGCCTGTGACCGATTGGGGGACACCGATAAACTCATCTTT. J is TRDJ1 and V is TRDV2, with D maybe TRDD3 (6 bases). The germline gives CDR1 GEAIGNYY, CDR2 EKD. The germline V and J ends were trimmed by 3 bases and 0 bases, with 10 bases remaining between them. The length of the CDR3 is 14 residues.

This clone was counted only a few times. The protein in TCRdb stems from a much larger clone and differs at residue 3 from this DNA's translation, likely a read error; here the protein is translated from the DNA. The chain combines TRDV2 with TRDJ2; 10 nucleotides match TRDD3. From germline, CDR1 is GEAIGNYY and CDR2 EKD. The CDR3 loop spans 16 amino acids. The CDR3 loop is CARDSLGDTLTAQLFF. CDR3 coding DNA: TGTGCCCGTGATTCTCTGGGGGATACTTTGACAGCACAACTCTTCTTT.

Remarks on this clone: A much larger clone sits a single nucleotide away, making a read error possible. The gene calls are TRDV2 and TRDJ3; 11 nucleotides agree with TRDD3. V was clipped by 3 bases and J by 0 bases; unmatched bases: 9. Germline V gene sequence: CDR1 GEAIGNYY, CDR2 EKD. The CDR3 runs to 20 residues. In nucleotides, the CDR3 is TGTGCCTGTGACCCACTACTGGGGGATATGAGCTCCTGGGACACCCGACAGATGTTTTTC. This codes for CACDPLLGDMSSWDTRQMFF.

By proportion, this clone is large. The chain uses TRDV2 and TRDJ3, with 12 positions matching TRDD3. The CDR3 consists of 20 residues. J gave up 0 bases and V 3 bases, and 8 bases lay outside the gene matches. Looked up from germline, CDR1 is GEAIGNYY and CDR2 is EKD. Here the CDR3 reads CACDATGGYPSSWDTRQMFF. CDR3 sequence (DNA): TGTGCCTGTGACGCTACTGGGGGATACCCTAGCTCCTGGGACACCCGACAGATGTTTTTC.

This clone was seen a few times. Only one base separates this from a far larger clonotype, so it likely reflects a read error. Other DNA sequences in the sample encode the same CDR3. V usage is TRDV2 and J usage is TRDJ1; 11 nucleotides line up with TRDD3. Germline values: CDR1 GEAIGNYY, CDR2 EKD. There are 17 residues in the CDR3. The CDR3 reads CACDTLLGDRGTDKLIF. DNA for the CDR3: TGTGCCTGTGACACCTTACTGGGGGATAGAGGCACCGACAAACTCATCTTT.

As to this clone: This DNA translates differently at residue 11 from the TCRdb protein, which is that of a much larger clone; a read error is likely, and the protein shown is the DNA's own translation. The genes are TRDV2 and TRDJ3; 8 nucleotides line up with TRDD3. Germline CDR1 is GEAIGNYY and CDR2 is EKD. The CDR3 is 19 amino acids. J gave up 2 bases and V 0 bases, and 8 bases lay outside the gene matches. As DNA, the CDR3 is TGTGCCTGTGACACCGTAATACTGGGGGGCCCCTGGGACACCCGACAGATGTTTTTC. Protein sequence: CACDTVILGGPWDTRQMFF.

Points on this clone: It may be a read error: a sequence one base away is much more abundant. V and J are TRDV1 and TRDJ1; 10 bases are shared with TRDD3. The J gene was missing in TCRdb and was found by matching the end of the DNA to germline. In germline, CDR1 is TSWWSYY, CDR2 QGS. The junction had 29 bases not matched to a gene; V was cut back by 10 bases and J by 3 bases. The CDR3 extends over 21 amino acids. The DNA for the CDR3 is TGTGCTCCTGGACCCCCTTTTTACCCACCCGGGGGGATACGGGAGGCCGATAAACTCATCTTT. This encodes CAPGPPFYPPGGIREADKLIF.

This clone was counted only a few times. The TCRdb protein comes from a much larger clone and disagrees with this DNA's translation at residue 3, likely due to a read error; the protein given here is derived from the DNA. The gene calls are TRDV2 and TRDJ1; 13 nucleotides align to TRDD3. CDR3 length: 17 residues. The germline V gene has CDR1 GEAIGNYY and CDR2 EKD. CDR3 nucleotide sequence: TGTGCCTATGACACCGTCGGCTACTGGGGGATACGCGATAAACTCATCTTT. Protein product: CAYDTVGYWGIRDKLIF.

This clone was observed a handful of times. The protein held in TCRdb is that of a much larger clone and does not match this DNA's translation at residue 12, likely because of a read error; the protein shown is translated from the DNA. J is TRDJ3 and V is TRDV2; D may be TRDD3 (6 bases). CDR1 GEAIGNYY and CDR2 EKD come from the germline V gene. Trimming removed 0 bases at V and 5 bases at J, with 19 bases between. The CDR3 is 19 residues long. CDR3 amino acids: CACDTVRGTSTRDTRQMFF. In DNA, the CDR3 is TGTGCCTGTGACACCGTCCGGGGGACCTCCACCCGGGACACCCGACAGATGTTTTTC.

By sample share, this clone is medium-sized. V gene TRDV2 combines with J gene TRDJ3; 11 positions agree with TRDD3. CDR1 is GEAIGNYY, CDR2 EKD, per germline. V shed 1 base, J shed 1 base, and the junction held 2 bases outside the gene matches. CDR3 length: 18 residues. CDR3 coding DNA: TGTGCCTGTGACACAATGGGGGATACGTCCTGGGACACCCGACAGATGTTTTTC. Its protein is CACDTMGDTSWDTRQMFF.

This clone appeared a few times. Being one base from a much bigger clone, this may be a read error. This chain joins TRDV2 and TRDJ3; a weak D match, TRDD3 (6 bases). The CDR3 consists of 20 residues. CDR1 and CDR2 (germline): GEAIGNYY, EKD. The CDR3 coding sequence is TGTGCCTGTGACACCGTCACTCCGGGGGACAGCTCCTGGGACACCCGACGGATGTTTTTC. It encodes CACDTVTPGDSSWDTRRMFF.

A word on this clone: For this DNA, TCRdb reports the protein of a much larger clone, which diverges at residue 6, most likely from a read error; the protein presented here is translated directly from the DNA. This rearrangement joins TRDV2 to TRDJ2; the D gene is possibly TRDD3 (5 bases). Germline V gives CDR1 GEAIGNYY, CDR2 EKD. CDR3 size: 15 residues. Trimming left V 0 bases short and J 10 bases short, with 17 bases between. The CDR3 DNA follows: TGTGCCTGTGACACCGCGGGGGCCTCGGGAGAACAACTCTTCTTT. This translates into CACDTAGASGEQLFF.

As concerns this clone: The protein TCRdb gives is from a much larger clone and does not agree with this DNA's translation at residue 17, likely a read error; the protein shown here comes from the DNA. This chain joins TRDV2 and TRDJ3; TRDD3 matches 9 bases. CDR1 and CDR2 (germline): GEAIGNYY, EKD. The CDR3 is 19 residues long. DNA for the CDR3: TGTGCCTGTGACTTCGTACTGGGGGACTCTTCCTGGGACACCCGACAGGTGTTTTTC. This encodes CACDFVLGDSSWDTRQVFF.

There are a few counts of this clone. The protein that TCRdb holds for this DNA derives from a much larger clone and differs from the translated DNA at residue 6, which likely indicates a read error; the protein shown here is translated from the DNA. This chain connects TRDV2 to TRDJ1; 11 bases are shared with TRDD3. The V gene's germline CDR1 is GEAIGNYY and CDR2 EKD. This CDR3 has 17 residues. Trimming cost V 0 bases and J 1 base; bases outside gene matches: 6. CDR3 region: CACDTSLGDRGTDKLIF. In DNA form, the CDR3 reads TGTGCCTGTGACACCTCACTGGGGGATAGAGGCACCGATAAACTCATCTTT.

Only a few counts were recorded for this clone. A much larger clone sits a single nucleotide away, making a read error possible. Other DNA sequences from this sample encode an identical CDR3 as well. V gene TRDV2 combines with J gene TRDJ3; 9 bases align to TRDD3. CDR1 and CDR2 (germline): GEAIGNYY, EKD. The CDR3 has 18 residues. DNA for the CDR3: TGTGCCTGCGACACACTGGGGGACCTCTCCTGGGACACCCGACAGATGTTTTTC. Translated, it gives CACDTLGDLSWDTRQMFF.

This clone has a handful of counts. A much larger clone is a single base away; this may be a read error. This chain connects TRDV2 to TRDJ3, with D hard to call. Per the germline V gene, CDR1 is GEAIGNYY and CDR2 is EKD. CDR3 size: 17 residues. CDR3 DNA sequence: TGTGCCCGTGACGCTGTGAAAAAGACCTGGGACACCCGACAGATGTTTTTC. Protein product: CARDAVKKTWDTRQMFF.

Notes on this clone: TCRdb attributes to this sequence the protein of a much larger clone, which differs from the DNA translation at residue 10; a read error is likely, and the protein displayed is translated from the DNA. The chain is built from TRDV2 and TRDJ3; 9 bases fit TRDD3. Germline lookup yields CDR1 GEAIGNYY and CDR2 EKD. This CDR3 spans 16 amino acids. CDR3 in amino acids: CACDTGGYWGTRQMFF. DNA of the CDR3: TGTGCCTGTGACACCGGGGGATACTGGGGCACCCGACAGATGTTTTTC.

A word on this clone: A read error is the likely source, as a far larger clone sits one nucleotide away. The chain joins TRDV2 to TRDJ3, with 10 bases that match TRDD3. CDR3 length: 18 residues. Per the germline V gene, CDR1 is GEAIGNYY and CDR2 is EKD. In DNA form, the CDR3 reads TGTGCCTGTGTCACCGCTGGGGGATACTCCTGGGACACCCGACAGATGTTTTTC. Amino acid sequence: CACVTAGGYSWDTRQMFF.

This clone showed up just a few times. Translating this DNA gives a protein that differs at residue 14 from the TCRdb one, which belongs to a much larger clone; a read error is likely, and the protein shown is this translation. The chain carries TRDV2 and TRDJ3; 9 bases fit TRDD3. CDR3 length: 16 residues. Per germline, CDR1 GEAIGNYY and CDR2 EKD. This chain's CDR3 is CACDTGGYWDTRQVFF. In DNA, the CDR3 is TGTGCCTGTGACACCGGGGGATACTGGGACACCCGACAGGTGTTTTTC.